What follows describes a single T cell receptor (beta chain). The data are from a study of blood T cell repertoires in COVID-19. Profiling relied on immunoSEQ multiplex PCR, and the TCRdb table lists in-frame clones only, not all of them. The data hold approximately 340,000 clones, with about 87% observed a single time. Trimming cost V 6 bases and J 2 bases, with 12 bases left between them. CDR1 is WNHNN, CDR2 SYGVQD, per germline (reference sequence). The CDR3 covers 14 residues. This chain connects TRBV10-1 to TRBJ2-3, with D perhaps TRBD2 (6 bases). This sequence originates from a man aged 25 to 40 with COVID-19, enrolled during active disease. The sample consisted of peripheral blood. The CDR3 nucleotides read TGCGCCAGCAGGACTAGGCGAAACACAGATACGCAGTATTTT. This encodes CASRTRRNTDTQYF.